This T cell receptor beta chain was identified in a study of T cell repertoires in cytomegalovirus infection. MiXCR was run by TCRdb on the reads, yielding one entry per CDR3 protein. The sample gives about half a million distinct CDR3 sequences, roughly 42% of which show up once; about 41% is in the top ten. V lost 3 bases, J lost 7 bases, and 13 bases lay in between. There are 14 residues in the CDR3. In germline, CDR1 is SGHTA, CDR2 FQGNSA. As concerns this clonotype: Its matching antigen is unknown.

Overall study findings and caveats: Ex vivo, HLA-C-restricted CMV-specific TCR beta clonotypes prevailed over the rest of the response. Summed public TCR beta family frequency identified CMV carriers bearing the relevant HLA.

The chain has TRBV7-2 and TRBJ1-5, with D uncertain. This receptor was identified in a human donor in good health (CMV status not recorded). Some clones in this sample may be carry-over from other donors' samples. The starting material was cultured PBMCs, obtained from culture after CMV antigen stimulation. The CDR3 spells CASSFRSVGQPQHF. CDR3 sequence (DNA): TGTGCCAGCAGCTTCCGCTCGGTGGGACAGCCCCAGCATTTT.